The 26 T cell receptor beta chains below all came from one sample that was sequenced in a study of blood T cell repertoires in COVID-19. Some clones are missing from TCRdb's copy, which holds only in-frame ones; the method was immunoSEQ multiplex PCR. This table holds some 240,000 clones, 75% to 85% found once. The sequencing sample was made of peripheral blood. The source of these receptors is a woman in her 40s who had recovered from COVID-19.

V is TRBV9 and J is TRBJ1-3, with TRBD1 as a possible D gene (5 bases). V lost 4 bases, J lost 3 bases, and 20 bases lay in between. CDR1 SGDLS and CDR2 YYNGEE come from the germline V gene. This CDR3 spans 17 amino acids. In DNA, the CDR3 is TGTGCCAGCAGCATCACAGCGGGCGGGGGTGGTGGAAACACCATATATTTT. It yields the protein CASSITAGGGGGNTIYF.

This clone was found a few times. The genes are TRBV5-1 and TRBJ1-4, with no clear D. The CDR3 consists of 14 residues. Between the trimmed V and J ends, which lost 5 bases and 7 bases, there was a span of 15 bases. Germline V gene sequence: CDR1 SGHRS, CDR2 YFSETQ. The CDR3 loop reads CASSASGISEKLFF. In DNA form, the CDR3 reads TGCGCCAGCAGTGCGTCGGGAATATCTGAAAAACTGTTTTTT. Combining the CDR3 with reference TRBV5-1 and TRBJ1-4 gives the whole variable domain KAGVTQTPRYLIKTRGQQVTLSCSPISGHRSVSWYQQTPGQGLQFLFEYFSETQRNKGNFPGRFSGRQFSNSRSEMNVSTLELGDSALYLCASSASGISEKLFFGSGTQLSVL.

The V call is TRBV7-9, the J call TRBJ1-2; no firm D call. V lost 2 bases to trimming and J lost 0 bases, with 16 bases between them. CDR1 is SEHNR, CDR2 FQNEAQ, per germline (reference sequence). This CDR3 contains 17 residues. For the CDR3, the DNA is TGTGCCAGCAGCTTACTTCTGAGTCTCCTAGCTAACTATGGCTACACCTTC. This sequence encodes CASSLLLSLLANYGYTF.

The rearrangement uses TRBV5-1 and TRBJ1-3, with TRBD1 matching over 7 bases. This CDR3 has 16 residues. Germline loops: CDR1 SGHRS, CDR2 YFSETQ. V lost 4 bases, J lost 0 bases, and 7 bases stayed unmatched. The DNA of the CDR3 is TGCGCCAGCAGCCCCGGGGACAGCAACTCTGGAAACACCATATATTTT. This codes for CASSPGDSNSGNTIYF.

V gene TRBV7-2 combines with J gene TRBJ1-1, with a tentative D call TRBD1 (5 bases). CDR1 and CDR2 from the germline V gene are SGHTA and FQGNSA. Trimming removed 4 bases at V and 11 bases at J, with 17 bases between. The CDR3 is made up of 13 amino acids. The CDR3 sequence: CASSSDTLSVAFF. CDR3 nucleotides: TGTGCCAGCAGCTCGGACACGCTCTCGGTGGCTTTCTTT.

Regarding this clone: At the DNA level, this CDR3 is encoded by other sequences in the same sample as well. This sequence joins TRBV9 and TRBJ2-3, with 8 bases aligning to TRBD2. The CDR3 extends over 14 amino acids. The V and J ends lost 4 bases and 1 base, in that order; junction bases with no gene match: 2. Germline CDR1 reads SGDLS; CDR2 reads YYNGEE. The CDR3 DNA reads as TGTGCCAGCAGCCCGCGGGGGGGCACAGATACGCAGTATTTT. As protein: CASSPRGGTDTQYF.

The gene calls are TRBV27 and TRBJ1-6; TRBD1 aligns across 9 bases. Germline trimming cut 2 bases from V and 9 bases from J; bases unmatched to any gene: 2. The germline CDR1 and CDR2 sequences are MNHEY and SMNVEV (reference sequence). CDR3 length: 14 amino acids. CDR3 nucleotide sequence: TGTGCCAGCAGTTTAGACAGGGGGAGTTCACCCCTCCACTTT. Amino acids: CASSLDRGSSPLHF.

The rearrangement links TRBV25-1 to TRBJ1-1; TRBD1 matches 7 bases. Unmatched junction bases numbered 6, after V lost 3 bases and J lost 2 bases. Germline loops: CDR1 MGHDK, CDR2 SYGVNS. This CDR3 region has 15 residues. CDR3 nucleotides: TGTGCCAGCAGTGATGTCCGGACAGGCAACACTGAAGCTTTCTTT. This gives the protein CASSDVRTGNTEAFF.

This clone turned up a few times. V is TRBV19 and J is TRBJ1-4, with 11 bases aligning to TRBD1. With V trimmed by 0 bases and J by 0 bases, 12 bases remained unmatched. This CDR3 is built from 21 residues. In germline, CDR1 is LNHDA, CDR2 SQIVND (reference sequence). This CDR3 is CASSIDPTGTGGPATNEKLFF. The CDR3, as DNA: TGTGCCAGTAGTATAGACCCCACCGGGACAGGGGGGCCAGCAACTAATGAAAAACTGTTTTTT.

The chain uses TRBV28 and TRBJ2-3; 10 bases align to TRBD1. The junction had 15 bases not matched to a gene; V was cut back by 8 bases and J by 4 bases. This CDR3 region has 17 residues. The germline gives CDR1 MDHEN, CDR2 SYDVKM. CDR3 coding DNA: TGTGCCAGCCCCCCCCCGGACAGGGGGTACCCCCCAGATACGCAGTATTTT. Its translation: CASPPPDRGYPPDTQYF.

The chain carries TRBV2 and TRBJ2-7, with a weak D call TRBD1 (6 bases). Germline V lookup: CDR1 SNHLY, CDR2 FYNNEI. CDR3 length: 12 residues. Trimming removed 6 bases at V and 5 bases at J, with 11 bases between. Here the CDR3 reads CASRTGKHEQYF. The CDR3 DNA sequence: TGTGCCAGCAGGACAGGAAAACACGAGCAGTACTTC.

The V and J genes are TRBV6-1 and TRBJ2-5, with D unclear. This CDR3 spans 14 amino acids. V gave up 1 base and J gave up 5 bases, with 11 bases separating them. The germline CDR1 and CDR2 sequences are MNHNS and SASEGT. The CDR3 loop is CASSEVPSLETQYF. In DNA form, the CDR3 reads TGTGCCAGCAGTGAAGTTCCTAGTCTCGAGACCCAGTACTTC.

CDR3 nucleotides: TGTGCCAGCTACGCAGGGGTTTCAGATACGCAGTATTTT. Its translation: CASYAGVSDTQYF. The V gene is TRBV18, the J gene TRBJ2-3, with D possibly being TRBD1 (6 bases). V lost 7 bases to trimming and J lost 4 bases, with 12 bases between them. The germline V gene has CDR1 KGHSH and CDR2 LQKENI. The CDR3 spans 13 residues. Together with reference TRBV18 and TRBJ2-3, the CDR3 gives the full variable domain: NAGVMQNPRHLVRRRGQEARLRCSPMKGHSHVYWYRQLPEEGLKFMVYLQKENIIDESGMPKERFSAEFPKEGPSILRIQQVVRGDSAAYFCASYAGVSDTQYFGPGTRLTVL.

The chain combines TRBV7-8 with TRBJ1-4; D is ambiguous. V lost 1 base and J lost 8, with 8 bases in between. CDR1 SGHVS and CDR2 FQNEAQ come from the germline V gene. The CDR3 is 13 amino acids. DNA for the CDR3: TGTGCCAGCAGCTTAGGACGGGAGGAAAAACTGTTTTTT. Translation: CASSLGREEKLFF.

The CDR3 spells CASSKDPAGTGSNQPQHF. The CDR3 region has the DNA TGTGCCAGTTCCAAAGATCCCGCCGGGACAGGGAGCAATCAGCCCCAGCATTTT. The chain recombines TRBV19 with TRBJ1-5; 9 positions agree with TRBD1. Germline CDR1 is LNHDA and CDR2 is SQIVND (reference sequence). Trimming removed 8 bases from V and 1 base from J; junction bases left unmatched: 15. This CDR3 contains 18 residues.

This chain connects TRBV19 to TRBJ1-5, with 7 bases that match TRBD1. The junction had 10 bases not matched to a gene; V was cut back by 6 bases and J by 5 bases. CDR1 is LNHDA and CDR2 is SQIVND in the germline V gene (reference sequence). The CDR3 length is 15 residues. The CDR3 loop is CASSGTALPDQPQHF. The CDR3 DNA follows: TGTGCCAGTAGCGGGACAGCTCTCCCAGATCAGCCCCAGCATTTT.

The chain couples TRBV2 to TRBJ2-1, with D unresolved. The ends were cut back, 6 bases at V and 6 bases at J, with 18 bases in the middle. The CDR3 loop spans 15 amino acids. CDR1 and CDR2 from the germline V gene are SNHLY and FYNNEI. The CDR3 DNA is TGTGCCAGCAGGGAATATGGATTGGGCGTCAATGAGCAGTTCTTC. It specifies CASREYGLGVNEQFF. The entire variable domain, with the rest obtained from reference TRBV2 and TRBJ2-1, is as follows: EPEVTQTPSHQVTQMGQEVILRCVPISNHLYFYWYRQILGQKVEFLVSFYNNEISEKSEIFDDQFSVERPDGSNFTLKIRSTKLEDSAMYFCASREYGLGVNEQFFGPGTRLTVL.

This clone was recorded only once. V and J are TRBV14 and TRBJ1-6, with TRBD1 matching 8 bases. CDR1 and CDR2 (germline): SGHDN, FVKESK. The CDR3 runs to 14 residues. The trim removed 4 bases at V and 6 bases at J, leaving 2 bases unmatched. CDR3 DNA sequence: TGTGCCAGCAGCCTAGGACAGGGTAATTCACCCCTCCACTTT. This translates into CASSLGQGNSPLHF.

V and J are TRBV5-1 and TRBJ1-1, with TRBD1 as a possible D gene (6 bases). The CDR3 length is 15 residues. Per the germline V gene, CDR1 is SGHRS and CDR2 is YFSETQ. The V end was cut by 6 bases, the J end by 5 bases, with 20 bases between. CDR3 bases: TGCGCCAGCAACCCTCGGACCGACAGGCAAACTGAAGCTTTCTTT. As protein: CASNPRTDRQTEAFF.

V is TRBV6-2 or TRBV6-3 and J is TRBJ2-7, with unresolved D. Looked up from germline, CDR1 is MNHEY and CDR2 is SVGEGT. The ends were cut back, 5 bases at V and 3 bases at J, with 17 bases in the middle. The CDR3 consists of 15 residues. CDR3 residues: CASSSRPNTFYEQYF. CDR3 nucleotide sequence: TGTGCCAGCAGTAGCAGGCCCAACACCTTCTACGAGCAGTACTTC.

V and J are TRBV18 and TRBJ2-2, with D possibly matching TRBD1 (6 bases). Germline CDR1 and CDR2: KGHSH and LQKENI. V was cut by 3 bases and J by 3 bases, with 14 bases left in between. CDR3 length: 16 amino acids. CDR3 nucleotide sequence: TGTGCCAGCTCACCCAGACAGGCCAAGGACACCGGGGAGCTGTTTTTT. This codes for CASSPRQAKDTGELFF.

In DNA form, the CDR3 reads TGTGCCAGCAGCCAAGGGGCAGGGGTTGGAGAGACCCAGTACTTC. The encoded protein is CASSQGAGVGETQYF. The V call is TRBV3-1 (or the pseudogene TRBV3-2), the J call TRBJ2-5; maybe TRBD1 (6 bases). V was cut by 1 base and J by 4 bases, with 13 bases left in between. This CDR3 has 15 residues. Per germline, CDR1 LGHDT and CDR2 YNNKEL (reference sequence).

There are a few counts of this clone. The V call is TRBV30, the J call TRBJ1-4, with a tentative D call TRBD1 (6 bases). This CDR3 is built from 17 residues. Germline V gene lookup returns CDR1 GTSNPN and CDR2 SVGIG (reference sequence). With 0 bases removed from V and 0 bases from J, the gap between germline ends came to 14 bases. CDR3 nucleotides: TGTGCCTGGAGTGTCCAGGGGCGAGGATCAACTAATGAAAAACTGTTTTTT. This encodes CAWSVQGRGSTNEKLFF.

This clone was detected once. The V call is TRBV7-2, the J call TRBJ2-7; 15 bases agree with TRBD2. The V gene's germline CDR1 is SGHTA and CDR2 FQGNSA. The CDR3 consists of 16 residues. V shed 5 bases, J shed 5 bases, and the junction held 7 bases outside the gene matches. CDR3 in amino acids: CASSTGLAGGVDEQYF. The CDR3 DNA reads as TGTGCCAGCAGCACCGGACTAGCGGGGGGGGTGGACGAGCAGTACTTC.

J is TRBJ1-3 and V is TRBV5-1; D is uncertain. V was cut by 2 bases and J by 0 bases, with 6 bases left in between. The CDR3 spans 14 residues. From germline, CDR1 is SGHRS and CDR2 YFSETQ. The CDR3 is CASSLQTSGNTIYF. The DNA of the CDR3 is TGCGCCAGCAGCTTACAAACCTCTGGAAACACCATATATTTT.

This chain uses TRBV4-1 with TRBJ1-1; no clear D gene. Germline V gene data show CDR1 as MGHRA and CDR2 as YSYEKL. Trimming pared 2 bases from V and 4 bases from J, leaving 11 bases between. This CDR3 has 14 amino acids. CDR3 nucleotide sequence: TGCGCCAGCAGCCAAAAAAGCGGAGGCACTGAAGCTTTCTTT. Its translation: CASSQKSGGTEAFF.